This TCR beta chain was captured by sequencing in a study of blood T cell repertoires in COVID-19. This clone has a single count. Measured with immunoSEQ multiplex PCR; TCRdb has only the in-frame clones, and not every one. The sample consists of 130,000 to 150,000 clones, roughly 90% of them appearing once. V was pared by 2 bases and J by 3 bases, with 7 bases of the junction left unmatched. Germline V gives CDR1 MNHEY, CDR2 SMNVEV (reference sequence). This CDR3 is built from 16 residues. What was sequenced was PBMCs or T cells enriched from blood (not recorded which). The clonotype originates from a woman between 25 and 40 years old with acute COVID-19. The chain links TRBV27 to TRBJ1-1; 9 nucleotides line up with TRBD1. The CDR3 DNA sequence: TGTGCCAGCAGTTTAATGACAGGGGGTCCAGACACTGAAGCTTTCTTT. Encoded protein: CASSLMTGGPDTEAFF.